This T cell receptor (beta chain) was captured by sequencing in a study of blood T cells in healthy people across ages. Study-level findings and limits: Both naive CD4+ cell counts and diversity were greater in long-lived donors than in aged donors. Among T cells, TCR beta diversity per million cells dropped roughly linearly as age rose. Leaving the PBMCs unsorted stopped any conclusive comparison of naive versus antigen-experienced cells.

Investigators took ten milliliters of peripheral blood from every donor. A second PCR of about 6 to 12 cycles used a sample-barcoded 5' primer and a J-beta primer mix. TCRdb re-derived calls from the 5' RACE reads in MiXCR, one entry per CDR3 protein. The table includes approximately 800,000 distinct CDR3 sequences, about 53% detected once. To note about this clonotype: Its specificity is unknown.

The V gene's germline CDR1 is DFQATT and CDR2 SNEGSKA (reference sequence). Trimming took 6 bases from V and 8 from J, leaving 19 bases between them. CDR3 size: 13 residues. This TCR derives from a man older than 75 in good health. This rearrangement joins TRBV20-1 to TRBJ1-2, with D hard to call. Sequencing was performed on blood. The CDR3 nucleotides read TGCAGTGCCGAATATGGTCGGGTCGGGGGCTACACCTTC. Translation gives CSAEYGRVGGYTF.